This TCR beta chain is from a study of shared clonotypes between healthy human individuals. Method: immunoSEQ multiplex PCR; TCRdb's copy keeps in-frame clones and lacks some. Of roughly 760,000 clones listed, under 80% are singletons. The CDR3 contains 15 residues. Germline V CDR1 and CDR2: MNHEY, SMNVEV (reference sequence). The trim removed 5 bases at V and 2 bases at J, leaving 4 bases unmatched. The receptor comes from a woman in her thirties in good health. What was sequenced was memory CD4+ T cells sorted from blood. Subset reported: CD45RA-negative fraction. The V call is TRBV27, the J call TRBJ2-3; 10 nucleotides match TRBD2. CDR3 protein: CASSVLAGATDTQYF. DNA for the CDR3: TGTGCCAGCAGTGTTCTAGCGGGGGCCACAGATACGCAGTATTTT.